This entry is about one TCR beta chain. Its antigen remains unidentified. The J segment lost 1 base and the V segment lost 4 bases, leaving 6 bases of the junction unmatched. The CDR3 contains 17 residues. CDR1 and CDR2 (germline): SGHNT, YYREEE (reference sequence). This entry comes from a study of cytomegalovirus exposure and HLA in healthy donors. Study conclusions and caveats: Most TCR sequences were uncommon, yet certain public TCRs appeared in many donors. A link between a missense DCLRE1C variant and TCR beta V- and J-gene trimming emerged from a later analysis. Excluded were some V segments that proved indistinguishable, including TRBV6-2 and TRBV6-3.

Use of 60 Vbeta and 13 Jbeta primers characterized the PCR. Profiled with immunoSEQ multiplex PCR; TCRdb holds only in-frame clones, not every one. The sample records approximately 170,000 clones, 80% to 90% being singletons. Specimen: PBMCs. The chain has TRBV5-4 and TRBJ2-1, with 12 bases fitting TRBD2. The origin of this receptor is a woman aged 18-29 years in good health and CMV-seronegative. DNA of the CDR3: TGTGCCAGCAGCCACCTAACTAGCGGGAGGTCCTACAATGAGCAGTTCTTC. Translation gives CASSHLTSGRSYNEQFF.